Listed below are T cell receptor beta chains from one sample, sequenced in a study of blood T cell repertoires in COVID-19. The table came from immunoSEQ multiplex PCR; TCRdb's copy has only in-frame clones and leaves some out. The table records about 230,000 clones, 84% of them present only once. The sequencing sample was made of peripheral blood. These TCRs come from a man aged 40-50 years who had recovered from COVID-19. The CDR3 runs from the conserved cysteine through the conserved F or W. The order of the fields is V gene, J gene, D gene, CDR3 length, CDR3 protein. A D gene is named only where the DNA matches it firmly.

TRBV6-5	TRBJ1-5	-	15	CASSPQGRGNQPQHF
TRBV12-5	TRBJ2-3	-	13	CASALIGTDTQYF
TRBV3-1/TRBV3-2	TRBJ2-7	-	14	CASSPERNSYEQYF
TRBV7-2	TRBJ1-6	TRBD1	15	CASSPRTGGGSPLHF
TRBV7-2	TRBJ2-5	-	14	CASSLEPSRETQYF
TRBV5-1	TRBJ2-2	-	17	CASSLRSLDTNTGELFF
TRBV18	TRBJ2-3	TRBD1	16	CASSSKDRGRSYTQYF
TRBV10-3	TRBJ1-4	-	14	CATSPGTTAEKLFF
TRBV15	TRBJ2-5	TRBD2	17	CATSSRWLAGVGETQYF
TRBV25-1	TRBJ1-2	-	11	CASRDTYGYTF
TRBV10-3	TRBJ1-3	-	15	CAISGRERPGNTIYF
TRBV12-5	TRBJ2-7	-	13	CASGADRYYEQYF
TRBV19	TRBJ2-1	TRBD2	15	CASSIGLAANNEQFF
TRBV5-1	TRBJ2-7	TRBD1	15	CASSLEVVRGHEQYF
TRBV5-5	TRBJ2-7	-	14	CASSLRAREDEQYF
TRBV20-1	TRBJ2-1	-	11	CSASLSNEQFF
TRBV2	TRBJ2-7	TRBD1	15	CASSEARGRRYEQYF
TRBV2	TRBJ1-2	-	15	CASSEGGSSNYGYTF
TRBV4-1	TRBJ1-1	-	15	CASSQGPAGNTEAFF
TRBV30	TRBJ2-2	-	13	CAGTQRGIGELFF
TRBV5-4	TRBJ2-2	-	12	CASSPEGGELFF
TRBV6-5	TRBJ2-5	-	15	CASSRPSRVQETQYF
TRBV18	TRBJ1-3	-	15	CASGESIASGNTIYF
TRBV15	TRBJ2-5	TRBD1	17	CATSRARGQGLQETQYF
TRBV27	TRBJ1-1	-	13	CASSLFGSSGAFF
TRBV30	TRBJ1-3	-	15	CAWGPDSPSGNTIYF
TRBV4-3	TRBJ2-1	TRBD1	14	CASSQGGTGGNQFF
TRBV9	TRBJ2-7	TRBD2	16	CASSELAGNPSYEQYF
TRBV10-3	TRBJ1-1	-	17	CAISEPIGRGMNTEAFF
TRBV29-1	TRBJ1-3	TRBD1	13	CSEHYRGGNTIYF
TRBV2	TRBJ2-1	-	12	CASSLADSPQFF
TRBV6-2/TRBV6-3	TRBJ2-7	-	15	CASSETGSLAYEQYF
TRBV27	TRBJ2-7	-	14	CAGESPGKGDEQYF
TRBV19	TRBJ1-1	-	14	CASSIRDWSTEAFF
TRBV3-1/TRBV3-2	TRBJ1-2	TRBD1	15	CASSPRQGSGSGYTF
TRBV19	TRBJ2-3	TRBD1	18	CASSRRPTGTGGSDTQYF
TRBV13	TRBJ2-7	TRBD1	15	CASSLGGTGGLGQYF
TRBV7-2	TRBJ1-2	TRBD1	13	CASSPGTGLGYTF
TRBV19	TRBJ2-7	TRBD1	14	CASSKGQGAYEQYF
TRBV6-6	TRBJ2-2	TRBD1	15	CASIRQGANTGELFF
TRBV5-6	TRBJ2-7	TRBD2	15	CASSGRLAGGDEQYF
TRBV5-1	TRBJ1-3	-	17	CASSLNPGHTSGNTIYF
TRBV18	TRBJ2-3	-	15	CASSPQSRQPDTQYF
TRBV7-2	TRBJ2-1	TRBD2	14	CASIGGSSYNEQFF
TRBV5-4	TRBJ1-1	-	15	CASSLLSGGYTEAFF
TRBV5-1	TRBJ1-1	TRBD1	15	CASSLGGTANTEAFF
TRBV30	TRBJ2-7	-	13	CAWNPGGSGEQYF